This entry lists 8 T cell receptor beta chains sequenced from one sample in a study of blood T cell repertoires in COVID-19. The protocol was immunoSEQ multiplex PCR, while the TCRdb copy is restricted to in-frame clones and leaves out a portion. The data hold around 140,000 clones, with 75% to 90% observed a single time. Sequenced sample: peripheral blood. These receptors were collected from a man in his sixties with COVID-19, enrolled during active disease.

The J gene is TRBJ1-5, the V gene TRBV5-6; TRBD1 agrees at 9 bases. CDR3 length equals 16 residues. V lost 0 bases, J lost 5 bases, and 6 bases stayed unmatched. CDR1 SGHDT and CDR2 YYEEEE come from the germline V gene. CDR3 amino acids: CASSLGMDRGYQPQHF. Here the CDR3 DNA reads TGTGCCAGCAGCTTGGGAATGGACAGGGGTTATCAGCCCCAGCATTTT.

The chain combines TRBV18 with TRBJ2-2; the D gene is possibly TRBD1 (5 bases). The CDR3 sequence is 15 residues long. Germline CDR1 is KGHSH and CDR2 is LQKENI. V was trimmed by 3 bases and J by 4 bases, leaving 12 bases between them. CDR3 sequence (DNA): TGTGCCAGCTCACCGGCAGGGTCGGGCACCGGGGAGCTGTTTTTT. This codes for CASSPAGSGTGELFF.

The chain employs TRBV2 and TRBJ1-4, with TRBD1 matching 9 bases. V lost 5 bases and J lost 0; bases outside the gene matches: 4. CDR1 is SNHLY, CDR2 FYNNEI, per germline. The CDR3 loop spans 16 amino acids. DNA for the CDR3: TGTGCCAGCAGTTGGGACAGGGTTGCAACTAATGAAAAACTGTTTTTT. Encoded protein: CASSWDRVATNEKLFF.

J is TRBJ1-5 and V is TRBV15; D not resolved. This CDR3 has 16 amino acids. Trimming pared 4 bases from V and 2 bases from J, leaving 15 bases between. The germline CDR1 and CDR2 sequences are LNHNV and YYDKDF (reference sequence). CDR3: CATSKLAPVGNQPQHF. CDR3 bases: TGTGCCACCAGCAAACTCGCCCCGGTTGGCAATCAGCCCCAGCATTTT.

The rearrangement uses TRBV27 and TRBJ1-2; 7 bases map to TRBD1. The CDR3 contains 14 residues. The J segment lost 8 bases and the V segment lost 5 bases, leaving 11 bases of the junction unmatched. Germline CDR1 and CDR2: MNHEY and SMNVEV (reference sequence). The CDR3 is CASSPRQGQGGYTF. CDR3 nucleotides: TGTGCCAGCAGTCCCCGACAGGGCCAGGGGGGCTACACCTTC.

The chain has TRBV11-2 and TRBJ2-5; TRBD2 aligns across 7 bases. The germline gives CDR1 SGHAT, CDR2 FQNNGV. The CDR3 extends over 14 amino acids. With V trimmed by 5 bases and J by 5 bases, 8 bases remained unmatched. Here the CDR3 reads CASSPSGGWETQYF. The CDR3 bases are TGTGCCAGCAGCCCCTCCGGGGGGTGGGAGACCCAGTACTTC.

CDR3 sequence reads: CASSPGTGRNEKLFF. CDR3 DNA: TGTGCCAGCTCACCTGGGACAGGCCGTAATGAAAAACTGTTTTTT. V is TRBV18 and J is TRBJ1-4, with 8 bases fitting TRBD1. The CDR3 spans 15 residues. The V segment lost 3 bases and the J segment 4 bases; nucleotides outside the gene matches: 4. Germline V lookup: CDR1 KGHSH, CDR2 LQKENI.

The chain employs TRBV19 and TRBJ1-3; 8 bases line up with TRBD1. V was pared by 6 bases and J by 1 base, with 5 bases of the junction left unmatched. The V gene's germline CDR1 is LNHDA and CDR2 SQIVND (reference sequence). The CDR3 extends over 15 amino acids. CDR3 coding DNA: TGTGCCAGTAGGATGGACAGGGTATCTGGAAACACCATATATTTT. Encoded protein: CASRMDRVSGNTIYF. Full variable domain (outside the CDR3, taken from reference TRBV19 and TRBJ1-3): DGGITQSPKYLFRKEGQNVTLSCEQNLNHDAMYWYRQDPGQGLRLIYYSQIVNDFQKGDIAEGYSVSREKKESFPLTVTSAQKNPTAFYLCASRMDRVSGNTIYFGEGSWLTVV.